Here is one T cell receptor (beta chain) with its context. The data stem from a study of blood T cell repertoires in COVID-19. Study-wide context: Specimens from acute and convalescent COVID-19 originated in the United States, Italy and Spain. The analysed material was cDNA or gDNA that came from T cells, B-cell-depleted T cells, or PBMCs.

Original analysis: Scientists estimated how many nucleated cells there were by amplifying reference gene primers. Using immunoSEQ multiplex PCR, the repertoire was profiled, and TCRdb retains in-frame clones only, with some absent. V, J and clone size were drawn from that table, and D and trimming were deduced from the DNA. Of about 110,000 clones in the sample, approximately 87% were seen once. The CDR3 is 13 amino acids. V lost 6 bases to trimming and J lost 4 bases, with 10 bases between them. The chain has TRBV12-3 or TRBV12-4 and TRBJ1-5, with D perhaps TRBD1 (6 bases). This sequence was found in a woman aged 55-69 years with acute or convalescent COVID-19. The sequencing input was peripheral blood. The CDR3 DNA is TGTGCCAGCAGCCTTACAGGGAATCAGCCCCAGCATTTT. Encoded protein: CASSLTGNQPQHF.